The 22 T cell receptor beta chains in this list originate from one sample, sequenced in a study of shared clonotypes between healthy human individuals. Method: immunoSEQ multiplex PCR; TCRdb's copy keeps in-frame clones and lacks some. The sample lists about a million clones, about 80% occurring once. The sample consisted of memory CD4+ T cells from PBMCs. As to subset: CD45RA-negative fraction. Receptors were obtained from a man between 18 and 29 years old in good health. Some clones in this sample may be carry-over from other donors' samples.

The rearrangement uses TRBV6-6 and TRBJ2-1; 12 nucleotides line up with TRBD2. CDR1 and CDR2 from the germline V gene are MNHNY and SVGAGI (reference sequence). CDR3 length equals 15 residues. V lost 5 bases and J lost 5; bases outside the gene matches: 4. CDR3 coding DNA: TGTGCCAGCAGTACTTGGACTAGCGGGAACAATGAGCAGTTCTTC. Translation: CASSTWTSGNNEQFF.

The rearrangement joins TRBV7-8 to TRBJ1-2; 7 nucleotides agree with TRBD1. V lost 5 bases and J lost 8; bases outside the gene matches: 11. This CDR3 is 14 amino acids long. Germline V gene data show CDR1 as SGHVS and CDR2 as FQNEAQ. The CDR3 region has the DNA TGTGCCAGCAGCCCGCGTGCTACAGGGGTGGGCTACACCTTC. Its protein is CASSPRATGVGYTF. Complete variable domain (other parts from reference TRBV7-8 and TRBJ1-2): GAGVSQSPRYKVAKRGQDVALRCDPISGHVSLFWYQQALGQGPEFLTYFQNEAQLDKSGLPSDRFFAERPEGSVSTLKIQRTQQEDSAVYLCASSPRATGVGYTFGSGTRLTVV.

This clone was detected a few times. The chain combines TRBV27 with TRBJ1-1; the D is unclear. V lost 2 bases to trimming and J lost 3 bases, with 13 bases between them. The germline V gene encodes CDR1 MNHEY and CDR2 SMNVEV (reference sequence). The CDR3 spans 15 residues. CDR3 protein: CASSLNAEGDTEAFF. The CDR3, as DNA: TGTGCCAGCAGTTTAAACGCAGAAGGAGACACTGAAGCTTTCTTT.

The chain combines TRBV19 with TRBJ1-3, with TRBD1 as a possible D gene (5 bases). Germline V gives CDR1 LNHDA, CDR2 SQIVND (reference sequence). Trimming cost V 7 bases and J 0 bases, with 16 bases left between them. This CDR3 has 16 residues. DNA for the CDR3: TGTGCCAGTATTCGACCCGCGGGGCACTCTGGAAACACCATATATTTT. Translated, it gives CASIRPAGHSGNTIYF.

The gene calls are TRBV27 and TRBJ1-5, with 7 positions matching TRBD1. With V trimmed by 4 bases and J by 0 bases, 21 bases remained unmatched. The CDR3 is 21 amino acids. Looked up from germline, CDR1 is MNHEY and CDR2 is SMNVEV (reference sequence). The CDR3 DNA reads TGTGCCAGCAGTTCTACAATGGGACAGCTCGGGTCCGCGTATAGCAATCAGCCCCAGCATTTT. Translating it yields CASSSTMGQLGSAYSNQPQHF.

The chain couples TRBV6-5 to TRBJ1-1; unclear D gene. CDR1 is MNHEY, CDR2 SVGAGI, per germline. CDR3 length equals 16 residues. Trimming took off 2 bases at V and 1 base at J, with 14 bases between the two ends. DNA for the CDR3: TGTGCCAGCAGTTACCGGGTCGGCAGATCGAACACTGAAGCTTTCTTT. Protein: CASSYRVGRSNTEAFF.

With regard to this clone: This may be a read error, as it is one base from a much larger clone. Other DNA sequences in this sample translate to the same CDR3. The chain links TRBV28 to TRBJ2-7; TRBD2 matches 8 bases. Germline V CDR1 and CDR2: MDHEN, SYDVKM. Trimming removed 8 bases from V and 1 base from J; junction bases left unmatched: 19. The length of the CDR3 is 18 residues. CDR3 coding DNA: TGTGCCAGCGGGTCTACAGGTGGCGCGGGAGGAGGTTCCTACGAGCAGTACTTC. It is translated as CASGSTGGAGGGSYEQYF.

This chain links TRBV9 with TRBJ2-7, with 13 bases identical to TRBD2. The CDR3 extends over 16 amino acids. V lost 0 bases to trimming and J lost 2 bases; unmatched junction nucleotides: 2. Germline V CDR1 and CDR2: SGDLS, YYNGEE. DNA of the CDR3: TGTGCCAGCAGCGTAGAGGGACTAGCGGGGACCTACGAGCAGTACTTC. It codes for CASSVEGLAGTYEQYF.

This sequence joins TRBV5-3 and TRBJ2-3; possible D gene TRBD2, 7 bases. TRBV5-3 is marked as an open reading frame, function uncertain. There are 17 residues in the CDR3. Trimming took 1 base from V and 5 from J, leaving 20 bases between them. CDR3 in amino acids: CARSLFGLAEGGDTQYF. CDR3 in DNA: TGTGCCAGAAGCTTGTTTGGGCTAGCGGAGGGGGGAGATACGCAGTATTTT.

The chain couples TRBV6-1 to TRBJ2-7; TRBD1 agrees at 8 bases. V lost 6 bases and J lost 7; bases outside the gene matches: 14. CDR1 and CDR2 (germline): MNHNS, SASEGT. The CDR3 totals 15 residues. For the CDR3, the DNA is TGTGCCAGCAGCGCAGGGGGGACAGGACCGGGGGAGCAGTACTTC. This sequence encodes CASSAGGTGPGEQYF.

The genes are TRBV6-1 and TRBJ1-6; maybe TRBD1 (5 bases). This CDR3 contains 14 residues. V was pared by 6 bases and J by 9 bases, with 15 bases between. Per germline, CDR1 MNHNS and CDR2 SASEGT. The CDR3 sequence is CASRGQGKGSPLHF. As DNA, the CDR3 is TGTGCCAGCAGGGGCCAGGGCAAAGGTTCACCCCTCCACTTT.

This rearrangement joins TRBV7-8 to TRBJ2-2, with D possibly TRBD2 on 5 matching bases. The ends were cut back, 4 bases at V and 4 bases at J, with 10 bases in the middle. The CDR3 loop spans 14 amino acids. CDR1 SGHVS and CDR2 FQNEAQ come from the germline V gene. The CDR3 region is CASSSRDVTGELFF. CDR3 nucleotide sequence: TGTGCCAGCAGCTCCCGGGATGTCACCGGGGAGCTGTTTTTT.

The CDR3 sequence: CASSLSSPGPGYTF. In DNA, the CDR3 is TGTGCCAGCAGTTTATCTTCCCCAGGACCAGGCTACACCTTC. The rearrangement links TRBV28 to TRBJ1-2, with D uncertain. Per the germline V gene, CDR1 is MDHEN and CDR2 is SYDVKM. The CDR3 has 14 amino acids. Trimming took off 1 base at V and 8 bases at J, with 14 bases between the two ends.

This chain connects TRBV10-1 to TRBJ2-5; D is perhaps TRBD2 (5 bases). The V gene's germline CDR1 is WNHNN and CDR2 SYGVQD (reference sequence). Trimming took 7 bases from V and 4 from J, leaving 19 bases between them. The CDR3 has 15 residues. This chain's CDR3 is CASIARGCPGETQYF. DNA of the CDR3: TGCGCCAGCATAGCTCGCGGGTGCCCTGGAGAGACCCAGTACTTC.

The genes are TRBV6-5 and TRBJ2-3; 9 bases agree with TRBD1. Trimming cost V 6 bases and J 3 bases; bases outside gene matches: 7. The germline gives CDR1 MNHEY, CDR2 SVGAGI. There are 15 residues in the CDR3. DNA of the CDR3: TGTGCCAGCAGGTGGGACAGGGCCGGGACAGATACGCAGTATTTT. Its translation: CASRWDRAGTDTQYF.

The genes are TRBV28 and TRBJ1-5; D call uncertain. Germline lookup yields CDR1 MDHEN and CDR2 SYDVKM. The V end lost 6 bases, the J end lost 11 bases, and 11 bases lay between the germline ends. This CDR3 has 11 residues. CDR3 coding DNA: TGTGCCAGCAGCCACAGATCGGCCCAGCATTTT. Translation: CASSHRSAQHF.

This clone turned up a few times. The chain uses TRBV7-3 and TRBJ1-5, with 8 bases lining up with TRBD1. V trimming: 1 base; J trimming: 2 bases; junction bases outside the gene matches: 7. The CDR3 spans 17 residues. Germline V gives CDR1 SGHTA, CDR2 FQGTGA. CDR3: CASSLSRGQVGNQPQHF. The CDR3 bases are TGTGCCAGCAGCTTAAGTAGGGGACAGGTGGGCAATCAGCCCCAGCATTTT.

The genes are TRBV7-2 and TRBJ2-7; a weak D match, TRBD2 (7 bases). This CDR3 contains 14 residues. Germline V lookup: CDR1 SGHTA, CDR2 FQGNSA. Between the trimmed V and J ends, which lost 5 bases and 6 bases, there was a span of 17 bases. The CDR3 bases are TGTGCCAGCAGCAAAGGCCGGGGGGCGCGCGAGCAGTACTTC. It yields the protein CASSKGRGAREQYF.

J is TRBJ1-5 and V is TRBV29-1; D remains unclear. The germline V and J ends were trimmed by 4 bases and 7 bases, with 14 bases remaining between them. Germline V gene data show CDR1 as SQVTM and CDR2 as ANQGSEA. CDR3 length equals 13 residues. The CDR3 bases are TGCAGCGTTGTAATGGCCGACGGACAGCCCCAGCATTTT. Translated, it gives CSVVMADGQPQHF.

The chain carries TRBV18 and TRBJ2-7; TRBD1 or TRBD2 may be the D gene (6 bases each). The V gene lost 8 bases and the J gene lost 0 bases, with 20 bases spanning the gap. The CDR3 is 16 residues long. Germline loops: CDR1 KGHSH, CDR2 LQKENI. The CDR3 reads CASTRLGGMSSYEQYF. Written as DNA, the CDR3 is TGTGCCAGCACCCGTCTAGGGGGGATGAGCTCCTACGAGCAGTACTTC.

V gene TRBV7-3 combines with J gene TRBJ2-2; possibly TRBD2 for D (5 bases). The V and J ends lost 1 base and 2 bases respectively, with 14 bases between them. This CDR3 has 17 amino acids. Germline V gene data show CDR1 as SGHTA and CDR2 as FQGTGA. For the CDR3, the DNA is TGTGCCAGCAGCTTAAGAGTAGCGCAGGACAACACCGGGGAGCTGTTTTTT. The encoded protein is CASSLRVAQDNTGELFF.

With regard to this clone: The identical CDR3 is also encoded by other nucleotide sequences in the sample. The gene calls are TRBV2 and TRBJ2-3; D is unclear. Per germline, CDR1 SNHLY and CDR2 FYNNEI. The CDR3 has 11 amino acids. With 4 bases removed from V and 6 bases from J, the gap between germline ends came to 5 bases. CDR3 in DNA: TGTGCCAGCAGTGTCGGGGATACGCAGTATTTT. Translating gives CASSVGDTQYF.